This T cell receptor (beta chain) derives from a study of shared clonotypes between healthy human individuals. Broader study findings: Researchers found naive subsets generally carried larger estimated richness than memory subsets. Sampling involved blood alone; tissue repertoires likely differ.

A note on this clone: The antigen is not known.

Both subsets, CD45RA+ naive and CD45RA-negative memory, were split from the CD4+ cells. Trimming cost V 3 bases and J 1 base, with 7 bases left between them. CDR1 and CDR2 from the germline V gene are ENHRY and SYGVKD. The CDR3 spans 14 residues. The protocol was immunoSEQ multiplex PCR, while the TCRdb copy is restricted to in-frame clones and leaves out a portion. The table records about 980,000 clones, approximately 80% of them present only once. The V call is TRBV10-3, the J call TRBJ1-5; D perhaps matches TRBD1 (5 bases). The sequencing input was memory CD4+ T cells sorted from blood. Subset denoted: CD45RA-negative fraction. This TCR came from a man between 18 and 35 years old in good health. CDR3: CAISDPGSNQPQHF. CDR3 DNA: TGTGCCATCAGTGACCCAGGGAGCAATCAGCCCCAGCATTTT.